The 8 T cell receptor beta chains below come from one sample, sequenced in a study of response to subunit inactivated influenza vaccine. TCRdb reprocessed the RT-PCR reads with MiXCR, giving one entry per CDR3 protein. The sample lists about 620,000 distinct CDR3 sequences, 12% seen once, with roughly 10% in the top ten. The source material was PBMCs from blood, sampled on the day of vaccination. The receptors come from a man aged 50-60 years who received an inactivated influenza vaccine.

The chain recombines TRBV4-1 with TRBJ2-5; D might be TRBD1 or TRBD2, each matching 5 bases. The CDR3 totals 18 residues. Germline V gene sequence: CDR1 MGHRA, CDR2 YSYEKL. Trimming took 0 bases from V and 8 from J, leaving 25 bases between them. CDR3 sequence (DNA): TGCGCCAGCAGCCAAGATTTGCACAATTTGGGGGTCCTAAATACCCAGTACTTC. Translation gives CASSQDLHNLGVLNTQYF.

The rearrangement links TRBV7-9 to TRBJ2-3; weak D call: TRBD2 (6 bases). Trimming left V 11 bases short and J 3 bases short, with 15 bases between. There are 13 residues in the CDR3. CDR1 SEHNR and CDR2 FQNEAQ come from the germline V gene (reference sequence). CDR3 sequence reads: CAGGAPTTDTQYF. The CDR3 DNA is TGTGCCGGCGGGGCCCCGACTACAGATACGCAGTATTTT. The whole variable domain, filled in from reference TRBV7-9 and TRBJ2-3, reads DTGVSQNPRHKITKRGQNVTFRCDPISEHNRLYWYRQTLGQGPEFLTYFQNEAQLEKSRLLSDRFSAERPKGSFSTLEIQRTEQGDSAMYLCAGGAPTTDTQYFGPGTRLTVL.

The chain links TRBV10-3 to TRBJ2-7; D might be TRBD2 (6 bases). Per germline, CDR1 ENHRY and CDR2 SYGVKD. The V end lost 11 bases, the J end lost 4 bases, and 21 bases lay between the germline ends. The CDR3 has 14 residues. CDR3 bases: TGTGCCGCCACACCGGGACTCCAATCTTACGAGCAGTACTTC. Translation: CAATPGLQSYEQYF.

This clonotype occurred a few times. The V and J genes are TRBV11-2 and TRBJ2-3, with D tentatively TRBD1 or TRBD2 (5 bases each). The germline V and J ends were trimmed by 5 bases and 1 base, with 22 bases remaining between them. CDR3 length: 18 residues. Germline lookup yields CDR1 SGHAT and CDR2 FQNNGV. The CDR3 here is CASSPIYRGRTGTDTQYF. CDR3 nucleotides: TGTGCCAGCAGCCCAATTTACCGGGGCCGAACTGGCACAGATACGCAGTATTTT.

The chain couples TRBV18 to TRBJ1-1; D call uncertain. This CDR3 spans 15 amino acids. In germline, CDR1 is KGHSH, CDR2 LQKENI. V gave up 1 base and J gave up 5 bases, with 14 bases separating them. The CDR3 bases are TGTGCCAGCTCACCACAAAGTGCAGATGGGACTGAAGCTTTCTTT. As protein: CASSPQSADGTEAFF.

This clonotype was observed a few times. The chain combines TRBV7-9 with TRBJ2-7; D is possibly TRBD1 (6 bases). The CDR3 runs 16 residues. Germline V CDR1 and CDR2: SEHNR, FQNEAQ (reference sequence). The V end lost 4 bases, the J end lost 4 bases, and 20 bases lay between the germline ends. The CDR3 loop reads CASSSYRQGLGYEQYF. For the CDR3, the DNA is TGTGCCAGCAGCTCCTACCGGCAGGGGTTAGGGTACGAGCAGTACTTC.

The chain has TRBV12-3 or TRBV12-4 and TRBJ2-7; D not certain. This CDR3 contains 14 residues. Trimming left V 5 bases short and J 2 bases short, with 13 bases between. DNA for the CDR3: TGTGCCAGCAGTCGGGTAGAACTCCCCTACGAGCAGTACTTC. Residues: CASSRVELPYEQYF.

This clonotype was picked up many times. The chain has TRBV5-1 and TRBJ1-6, with 7 nucleotides matching TRBD1. The CDR3 is made up of 15 amino acids. After removal of 3 bases from V and 9 bases from J, the junction contained 9 bases not matched to a gene. Germline assignment: CDR1 SGHRS and CDR2 YFSETQ. The CDR3 sequence: CASSSTTGYSSPLHF. CDR3 nucleotide sequence: TGCGCCAGCAGCTCGACGACAGGGTATTCTTCACCCCTCCACTTT.